This passage covers 21 T cell receptor beta chains from one sample sequenced in a study of blood T cell repertoires in COVID-19. The repertoire was sequenced with immunoSEQ multiplex PCR; TCRdb's copy has only in-frame clones and lacks some. There are more than 95,000 clones in the sample; 65% to 80% occur only once, and 5.5% to 7% lies in the top ten. Input material: peripheral blood. The receptors originated from a man aged 70-80 years with acute or convalescent COVID-19.

The chain carries TRBV27 and TRBJ1-1, with D uncertain. The ends were cut back, 3 bases at V and 0 bases at J, with 5 bases in the middle. In germline, CDR1 is MNHEY, CDR2 SMNVEV (reference sequence). CDR3 length equals 13 residues. DNA of the CDR3: TGTGCCAGCAGTTTGCAGATGAACACTGAAGCTTTCTTT. Protein: CASSLQMNTEAFF.

V usage is TRBV28 and J usage is TRBJ1-5, with D perhaps matching TRBD1 (6 bases). The ends were cut back, 3 bases at V and 0 bases at J, with 12 bases in the middle. Looked up from germline, CDR1 is MDHEN and CDR2 is SYDVKM. CDR3 length equals 16 residues. DNA for the CDR3: TGTGCCAGCAGTTTCGGACAGACATATAGCAATCAGCCCCAGCATTTT. It translates to CASSFGQTYSNQPQHF.

This clone appeared a single time. The chain links TRBV19 to TRBJ2-3; TRBD1 matches 7 bases. After removal of 3 bases from V and 0 bases from J, the junction contained 6 bases not matched to a gene. The germline V gene has CDR1 LNHDA and CDR2 SQIVND (reference sequence). The CDR3 is 16 residues long. Here the CDR3 reads CASSIPNRGSTDTQYF. CDR3 DNA: TGTGCCAGTAGTATTCCCAACAGGGGTAGCACAGATACGCAGTATTTT. Full variable domain (missing parts from reference TRBV19 and TRBJ2-3): DGGITQSPKYLFRKEGQNVTLSCEQNLNHDAMYWYRQDPGQGLRLIYYSQIVNDFQKGDIAEGYSVSREKKESFPLTVTSAQKNPTAFYLCASSIPNRGSTDTQYFGPGTRLTVL.

The rearrangement links TRBV7-8 to TRBJ1-5; D is perhaps TRBD1 (5 bases). The CDR3 has 13 residues. CDR1 and CDR2 (germline): SGHVS, FQNEAQ. V lost 5 bases to trimming and J lost 6 bases, with 11 bases between them. DNA for the CDR3: TGTGCCAGCAGCGAACAGGTATCTCAGCCCCAGCATTTT. Amino acids: CASSEQVSQPQHF.

This rearrangement joins TRBV3-1 (or the pseudogene TRBV3-2) to TRBJ1-5; D is unclear. Per germline, CDR1 LGHDT and CDR2 YNNKEL (reference sequence). The V gene lost 6 bases and the J gene lost 9 bases, with 12 bases spanning the gap. The CDR3 has 12 amino acids. The CDR3 coding sequence is TGTGCCAGCAGGGATAGCCAAGGGCCCCAGCATTTT. It specifies CASRDSQGPQHF.

The rearrangement links TRBV6-2 or TRBV6-3 to TRBJ1-3, with a weak D call TRBD1 (6 bases). The CDR3 is 14 amino acids. Germline V gene lookup returns CDR1 MNHEY and CDR2 SVGEGT. V gave up 3 bases and J gave up 4 bases, with 10 bases separating them. CDR3 protein: CASSYQGLGNTIYF. As DNA, the CDR3 is TGTGCCAGCAGTTATCAGGGGCTCGGAAACACCATATATTTT.

The rearrangement uses TRBV30 and TRBJ1-5, with D perhaps matching TRBD1 (5 bases). CDR1 is GTSNPN and CDR2 is SVGIG in the germline V gene (reference sequence). The CDR3 is 13 residues long. Trimming took off 5 bases at V and 9 bases at J, with 17 bases between the two ends. CDR3 nucleotide sequence: TGTGCCTGGGGGGGAGGGGTAGCGGGGCCCCAGCATTTT. Its protein product is CAWGGGVAGPQHF.

CDR3 bases: TGTGCCAGCAGTGATACCCCCGCAGGGAGGCAAAAACTGTTTTTT. Translation: CASSDTPAGRQKLFF. J is TRBJ1-4 and V is TRBV25-1, with D possibly TRBD1 on 5 matching bases. This CDR3 spans 15 amino acids. Germline CDR1 is MGHDK and CDR2 is SYGVNS. With 3 bases removed from V and 9 bases from J, the gap between germline ends came to 17 bases.

Here the CDR3 reads CASSEGPPGGGQPQHF. The CDR3 region has the DNA TGTGCCAGCAGTGAAGGGCCGCCAGGGGGAGGTCAGCCCCAGCATTTT. The rearrangement uses TRBV6-1 and TRBJ1-5, with 7 bases lining up with TRBD1. The CDR3 totals 16 residues. The J segment lost 6 bases and the V segment lost 1 base, leaving 9 bases of the junction unmatched. Germline V gives CDR1 MNHNS, CDR2 SASEGT.

The J gene is TRBJ1-6, the V gene TRBV27, with TRBD1 as a possible D gene (5 bases). Germline V CDR1 and CDR2: MNHEY, SMNVEV (reference sequence). V lost 3 bases and J lost 10, with 16 bases in between. There are 15 residues in the CDR3. The CDR3 sequence is CASSLQGPVSSPLHF. As DNA, the CDR3 is TGTGCCAGCAGTTTGCAGGGTCCAGTGTCGTCACCCCTCCACTTT.

This chain uses TRBV19 with TRBJ2-4, with D possibly TRBD1 on 6 matching bases. The CDR3 length is 14 residues. Germline values: CDR1 LNHDA, CDR2 SQIVND (reference sequence). Trimming pared 3 bases from V and 8 bases from J, leaving 14 bases between. For the CDR3, the DNA is TGTGCCAGTAGTATGGCTCAGGGGTCGGACATTCAGTACTTC. Its translation: CASSMAQGSDIQYF.

This chain uses TRBV29-1 with TRBJ2-7; the match to TRBD2 covers 9 bases. The J segment lost 6 bases and the V segment lost 6 bases, leaving 12 bases of the junction unmatched. The CDR3 is 14 residues long. Germline V gene sequence: CDR1 SQVTM, CDR2 ANQGSEA. CDR3 coding DNA: TGCAGCGTAGCTCCGGGACTAGCTAGTGGCGAGCAGTACTTC. It codes for CSVAPGLASGEQYF.

This clone was recorded only once. The chain joins TRBV4-1 to TRBJ2-5, with 7 bases fitting TRBD1. This CDR3 region has 15 residues. Germline V gene data show CDR1 as MGHRA and CDR2 as YSYEKL. With 1 base clipped from V and 5 bases from J, the junction kept 7 bases outside the gene matches. The chain's CDR3 is CASSQATGAVETQYF. CDR3 sequence (DNA): TGCGCCAGCAGCCAAGCCACAGGGGCGGTGGAGACCCAGTACTTC.

This chain joins TRBV5-8 and TRBJ2-7, with TRBD1 identical over 7 bases. The germline V gene has CDR1 SGHTS and CDR2 YDEGEE. The CDR3 contains 14 residues. J lost 2 bases, V lost 1 base, and 3 bases had no gene match. The CDR3 coding sequence is TGTGCCAGCAGCTTGCAACAGGGGACCTACGAGCAGTACTTC. This codes for CASSLQQGTYEQYF.

The chain is built from TRBV27 and TRBJ1-1, with a tentative D call TRBD1 (6 bases). V lost 3 bases to trimming and J lost 0 bases, with 17 bases between them. The CDR3 consists of 17 residues. From germline, CDR1 is MNHEY and CDR2 SMNVEV (reference sequence). This CDR3 reads CASSLFGGSAMNTEAFF. CDR3 nucleotide sequence: TGTGCCAGCAGTTTGTTTGGGGGCTCCGCTATGAACACTGAAGCTTTCTTT.

This clone has a single count. J is TRBJ1-1 and V is TRBV5-1, with 10 positions matching TRBD1. Trimming took 4 bases from V and 5 from J; bases not matched to a gene: 5. Germline V gene sequence: CDR1 SGHRS, CDR2 YFSETQ. The CDR3 is 14 residues long. The CDR3 region is CASSLDRGRTEAFF. CDR3 sequence (DNA): TGCGCCAGCAGCCTGGACAGGGGGAGGACTGAAGCTTTCTTT.

This CDR3 reads CASSRVNRRTRSTGELFF. The CDR3 region has the DNA TGTGCCAGCAGTAGAGTTAACCGCCGGACTCGGAGCACCGGGGAGCTGTTTTTT. The V and J genes are TRBV3-1 (or the pseudogene TRBV3-2) and TRBJ2-2, with D possibly being TRBD2 (5 bases). The V gene's germline CDR1 is LGHDT and CDR2 YNNKEL (reference sequence). Trimming took 6 bases from V and 4 from J, leaving 24 bases between them. This CDR3 contains 18 residues.

V and J are TRBV7-9 and TRBJ2-3; perhaps TRBD1 as D (6 bases). The CDR3 totals 14 residues. Trimming took off 4 bases at V and 5 bases at J, with 13 bases between the two ends. Germline CDR1 is SEHNR and CDR2 is FQNEAQ (reference sequence). CDR3 region: CASSYDTGLDTQYF. As DNA, the CDR3 is TGTGCCAGCAGCTACGATACAGGGTTAGATACGCAGTATTTT.

The V call is TRBV3-1 (or the pseudogene TRBV3-2), the J call TRBJ1-2, with D unclear. The CDR3 contains 14 residues. With 6 bases removed from V and 3 bases from J, the gap between germline ends came to 14 bases. The germline gives CDR1 LGHDT, CDR2 YNNKEL (reference sequence). CDR3 in amino acids: CASSPLRAHYGYTF. CDR3 sequence (DNA): TGTGCCAGCAGTCCCCTGAGGGCCCACTATGGCTACACCTTC.

The chain carries TRBV10-3 and TRBJ1-2; the match to TRBD1 covers 9 bases. V dropped 2 bases and J dropped 4; count of bases not matched to a gene: 5. This CDR3 has 15 amino acids. Germline-derived CDR1 and CDR2 are ENHRY and SYGVKD. CDR3 nucleotide sequence: TGTGCCATCAGTGAGGGGACAGGGAGTTTCTATGGCTACACCTTC. Protein sequence: CAISEGTGSFYGYTF.

The rearrangement joins TRBV7-7 to TRBJ2-1, with D possibly being TRBD1 (6 bases). Germline lookup yields CDR1 SSHAT and CDR2 FNYEAQ (reference sequence). CDR3 length equals 15 residues. With 5 bases removed from V and 8 bases from J, the gap between germline ends came to 19 bases. CDR3 region: CASSPNPGTGYEQFF. The CDR3 nucleotides read TGTGCCAGCAGCCCGAACCCAGGCACAGGGTATGAGCAGTTCTTC. Drawing the rest from reference TRBV7-7 and TRBJ2-1, the complete variable domain is GAGVSQSPRYKVTKRGQDVTLRCDPISSHATLYWYQQALGQGPEFLTYFNYEAQPDKSGLPSDRFSAERPEGSISTLTIQRTEQRDSAMYRCASSPNPGTGYEQFFGPGTRLTVL.